This T cell receptor (beta chain) is from a study of OX40 agonist ivuxolimab in advanced cancers. Across the study: With a range of roughly 20 to 90, age averaged about 59 years, and 75% to 90% were male. Three patients got partial responses; one had hepatocellular carcinoma and two had cutaneous melanoma.

This clone has only one observation. Profiling relied on immunoSEQ multiplex PCR, and the TCRdb table lists in-frame clones only, not all of them. The data contain 95,000 to 110,000 clones, around 90% of them singletons. Trimming removed 0 bases at V and 4 bases at J, with 19 bases between. Germline CDR1 and CDR2: SGDLS and YYNGEE. The CDR3 extends over 17 amino acids. The rearrangement uses TRBV9 and TRBJ1-2; TRBD1 is a possible D gene (5 bases). This clonotype was obtained from an adult with an advanced solid tumor such as melanoma, head and neck, liver or kidney cancer. The sample here was CD4+ or CD8+ T cells sorted from blood, taken in a trial of the OX40 agonist ivuxolimab. This chain's CDR3 is CASSVAPVGRSFYGYTF. Written as DNA, the CDR3 is TGTGCCAGCAGCGTAGCCCCGGTGGGACGGTCTTTCTATGGCTACACCTTC.